The source of this TCR beta chain is a study of T cells in localized non-small cell lung cancer. Study results and limitations: Investigators sequenced only a single tumor region, leaving heterogeneity possible. Adjacent lung was found to contain a median approximately 60 of the top 100 tumor clones. Adjacent uninvolved lung had the highest clonality, suggesting focused antigen responses.

As regards this clone: Antigen: not known.

TCRdb's copy holds only in-frame clones and misses some; the assay was immunoSEQ multiplex PCR. The sample records about 33,000 clones, roughly 88% being singletons. The sample here was peripheral blood, taken before any cancer treatment. The TCR comes from a man between 40 and 75 years old with stage I lung adenocarcinoma.

DNA for the CDR3: TGCAGTGCTAGAGATCGGAGTGAAGCTTTCTTT. Its translation is CSARDRSEAFF. The chain employs TRBV20-1 and TRBJ1-1; D gene unclear. The V end lost 0 bases, the J end lost 7 bases, and 6 bases lay between the germline ends. The CDR3 is made up of 11 amino acids. Germline values: CDR1 DFQATT, CDR2 SNEGSKA (reference sequence).